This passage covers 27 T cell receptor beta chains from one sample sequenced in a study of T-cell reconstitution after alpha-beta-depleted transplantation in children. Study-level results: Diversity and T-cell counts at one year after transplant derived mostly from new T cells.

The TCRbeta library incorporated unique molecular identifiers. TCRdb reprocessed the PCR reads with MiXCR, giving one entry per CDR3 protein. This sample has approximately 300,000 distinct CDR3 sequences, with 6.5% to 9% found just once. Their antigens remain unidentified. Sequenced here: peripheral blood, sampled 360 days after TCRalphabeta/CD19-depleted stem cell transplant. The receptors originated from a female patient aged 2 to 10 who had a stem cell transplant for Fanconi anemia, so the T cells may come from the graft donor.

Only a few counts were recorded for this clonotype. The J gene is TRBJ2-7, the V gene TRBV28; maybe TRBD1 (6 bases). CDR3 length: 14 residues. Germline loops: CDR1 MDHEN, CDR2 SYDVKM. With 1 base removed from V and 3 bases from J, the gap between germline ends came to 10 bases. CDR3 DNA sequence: TGTGCCAGCAGTTTATCATGGACAGACTACGAGCAGTACTTC. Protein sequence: CASSLSWTDYEQYF.

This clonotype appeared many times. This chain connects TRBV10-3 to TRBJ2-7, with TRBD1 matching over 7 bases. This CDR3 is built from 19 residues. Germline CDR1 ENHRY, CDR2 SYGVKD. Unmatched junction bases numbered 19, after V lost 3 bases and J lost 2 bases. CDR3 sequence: CAISDRTGPTRIITYEQYV. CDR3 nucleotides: TGTGCCATCAGTGATAGGACAGGCCCGACAAGGATTATAACCTACGAGCAGTACGTC.

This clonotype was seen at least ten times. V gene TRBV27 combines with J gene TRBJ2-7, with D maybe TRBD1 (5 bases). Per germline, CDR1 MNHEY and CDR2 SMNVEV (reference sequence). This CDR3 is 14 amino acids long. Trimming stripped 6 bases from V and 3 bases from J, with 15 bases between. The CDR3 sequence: CASRIDPRGYEQYF. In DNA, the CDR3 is TGTGCCAGCAGAATTGACCCTAGGGGCTACGAGCAGTACTTC.

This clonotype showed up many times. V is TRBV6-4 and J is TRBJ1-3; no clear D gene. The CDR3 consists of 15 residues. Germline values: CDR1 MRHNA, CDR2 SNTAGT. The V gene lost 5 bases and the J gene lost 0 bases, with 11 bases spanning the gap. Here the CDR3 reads CASSPDGGSGNTIYF. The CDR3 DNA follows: TGTGCCAGCAGTCCCGACGGTGGCTCTGGAAACACCATATATTTT.

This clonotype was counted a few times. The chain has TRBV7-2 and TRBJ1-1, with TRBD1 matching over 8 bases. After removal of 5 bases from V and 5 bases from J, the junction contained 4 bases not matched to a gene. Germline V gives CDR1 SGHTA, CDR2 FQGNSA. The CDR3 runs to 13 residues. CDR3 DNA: TGTGCCAGCAGCCCGACAGGGGAAACTGAAGCTTTCTTT. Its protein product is CASSPTGETEAFF.

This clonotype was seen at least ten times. The CDR3, as DNA: TGTGCCAGCTCACCTGCCTCGGGGGCCTACAATGAGCAGTTCTTC. Protein sequence: CASSPASGAYNEQFF. The rearrangement links TRBV18 to TRBJ2-1, with D tentatively TRBD2 (6 bases). The CDR3 has 15 residues. Trimming left V 3 bases short and J 2 bases short, with 11 bases between. The germline CDR1 and CDR2 sequences are KGHSH and LQKENI.

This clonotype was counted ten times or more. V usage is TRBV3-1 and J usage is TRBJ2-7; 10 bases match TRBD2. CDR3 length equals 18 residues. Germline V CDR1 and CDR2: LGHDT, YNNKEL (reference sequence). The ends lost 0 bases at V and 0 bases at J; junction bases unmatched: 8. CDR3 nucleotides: TGTGCCAGCAGCCAAGATGGGGGCGGACTAGCGGTCTCCTACGAGCAGTACTTC. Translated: CASSQDGGGLAVSYEQYF.

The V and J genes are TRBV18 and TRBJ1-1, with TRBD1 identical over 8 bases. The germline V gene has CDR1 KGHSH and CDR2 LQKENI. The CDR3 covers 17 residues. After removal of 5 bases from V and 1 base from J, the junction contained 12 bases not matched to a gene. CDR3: CASSIFYQGAPNTEAFF. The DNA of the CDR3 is TGTGCCAGCTCAATCTTCTACCAGGGGGCGCCGAACACTGAAGCTTTCTTT.

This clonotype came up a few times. The CDR3 DNA follows: TGCGCCAGCAGCCAAGACTGGATTAGACAGGGGGCTGTAATGTACGAGCAGTACGTC. This codes for CASSQDWIRQGAVMYEQYV. This chain connects TRBV4-1 to TRBJ2-7; 10 bases line up with TRBD1. Losses at the gene ends were 0 bases for V and 4 bases for J; bases not matched to a gene: 15. The CDR3 runs to 19 residues. Germline lookup yields CDR1 MGHRA and CDR2 YSYEKL.

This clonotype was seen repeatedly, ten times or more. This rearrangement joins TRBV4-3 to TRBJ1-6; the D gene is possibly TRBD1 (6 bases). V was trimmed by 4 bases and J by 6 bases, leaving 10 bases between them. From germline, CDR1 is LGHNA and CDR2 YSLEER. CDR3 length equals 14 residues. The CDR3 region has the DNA TGCGCCAGCAGCCTCAGGGGAATTAATTCACCCCTCCACTTT. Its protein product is CASSLRGINSPLHF.

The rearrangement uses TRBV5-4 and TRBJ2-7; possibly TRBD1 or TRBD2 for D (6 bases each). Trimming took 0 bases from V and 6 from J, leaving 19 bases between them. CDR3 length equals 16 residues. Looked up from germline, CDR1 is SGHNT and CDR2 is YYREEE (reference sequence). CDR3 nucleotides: TGTGCCAGCAGCTTGGTCGGGGGCAGGGGATCGGGCGAGCAGTACTTC. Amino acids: CASSLVGGRGSGEQYF.

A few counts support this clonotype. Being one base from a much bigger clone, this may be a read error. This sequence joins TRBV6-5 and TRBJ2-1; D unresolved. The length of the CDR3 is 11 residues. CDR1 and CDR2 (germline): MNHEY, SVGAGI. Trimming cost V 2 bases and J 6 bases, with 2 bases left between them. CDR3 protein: CASSYLNEQFF. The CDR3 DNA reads TGTGCCAGCAGTTACCTCAATGAGCAGTTCTTC.

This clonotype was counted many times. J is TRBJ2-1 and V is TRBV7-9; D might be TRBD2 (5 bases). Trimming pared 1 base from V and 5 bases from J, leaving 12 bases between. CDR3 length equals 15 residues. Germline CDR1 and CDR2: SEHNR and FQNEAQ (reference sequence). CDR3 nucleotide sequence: TGTGCCAGCAGCTTAGAACTAGAGACTCACAATGAGCAGTTCTTC. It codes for CASSLELETHNEQFF. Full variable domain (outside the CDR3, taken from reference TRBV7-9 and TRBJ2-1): DTGVSQNPRHKITKRGQNVTFRCDPISEHNRLYWYRQTLGQGPEFLTYFQNEAQLEKSRLLSDRFSAERPKGSFSTLEIQRTEQGDSAMYLCASSLELETHNEQFFGPGTRLTVL.

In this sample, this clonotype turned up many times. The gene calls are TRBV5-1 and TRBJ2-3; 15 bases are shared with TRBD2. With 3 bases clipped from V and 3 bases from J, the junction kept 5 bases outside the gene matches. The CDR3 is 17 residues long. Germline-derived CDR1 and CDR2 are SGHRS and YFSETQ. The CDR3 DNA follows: TGCGCCAGCAGCTCCGGACTAGCGGGGGGGCCAACAGATACGCAGTATTTT. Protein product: CASSSGLAGGPTDTQYF.

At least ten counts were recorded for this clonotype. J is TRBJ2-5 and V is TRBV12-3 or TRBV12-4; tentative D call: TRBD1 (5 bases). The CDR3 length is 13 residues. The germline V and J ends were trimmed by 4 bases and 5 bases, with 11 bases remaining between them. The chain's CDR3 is CASSWGQSETQYF. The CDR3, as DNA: TGTGCCAGCAGTTGGGGCCAGTCGGAGACCCAGTACTTC.

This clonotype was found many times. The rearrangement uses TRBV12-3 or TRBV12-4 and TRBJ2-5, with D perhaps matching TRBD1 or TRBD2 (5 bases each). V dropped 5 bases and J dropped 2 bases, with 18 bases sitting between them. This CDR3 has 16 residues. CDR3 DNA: TGTGCCAGCAGTCCCCGGGACCGAAGACAACAAGAGACCCAGTACTTC. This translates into CASSPRDRRQQETQYF.

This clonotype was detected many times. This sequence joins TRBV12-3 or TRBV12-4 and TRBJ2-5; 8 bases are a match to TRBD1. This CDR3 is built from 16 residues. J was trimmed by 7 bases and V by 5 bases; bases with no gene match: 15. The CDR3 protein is CASSPTVRGREVTQYF. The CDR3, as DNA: TGTGCCAGCAGTCCCACAGTCAGGGGGCGAGAGGTGACCCAGTACTTC.

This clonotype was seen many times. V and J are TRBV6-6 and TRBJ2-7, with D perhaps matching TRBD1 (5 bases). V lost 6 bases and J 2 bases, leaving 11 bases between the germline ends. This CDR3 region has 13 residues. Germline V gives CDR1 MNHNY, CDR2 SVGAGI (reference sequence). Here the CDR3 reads CASSRVSTYEQYF. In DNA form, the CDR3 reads TGTGCCAGCAGCAGGGTTTCAACCTACGAGCAGTACTTC.

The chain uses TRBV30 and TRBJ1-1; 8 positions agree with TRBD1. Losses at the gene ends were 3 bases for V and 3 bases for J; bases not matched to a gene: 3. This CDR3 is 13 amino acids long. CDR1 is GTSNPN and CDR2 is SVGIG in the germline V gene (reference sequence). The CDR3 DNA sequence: TGTGCCTGGAGACCGGACAGGGACACTGAAGCTTTCTTT. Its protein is CAWRPDRDTEAFF.

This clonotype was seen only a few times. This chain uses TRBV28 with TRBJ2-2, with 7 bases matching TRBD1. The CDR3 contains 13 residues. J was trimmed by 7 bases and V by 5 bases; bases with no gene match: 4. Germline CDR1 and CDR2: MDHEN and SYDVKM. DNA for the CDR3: TGTGCCAGCAGTATCACAGGGGTCGGGGAGCTGTTTTTT. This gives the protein CASSITGVGELFF.

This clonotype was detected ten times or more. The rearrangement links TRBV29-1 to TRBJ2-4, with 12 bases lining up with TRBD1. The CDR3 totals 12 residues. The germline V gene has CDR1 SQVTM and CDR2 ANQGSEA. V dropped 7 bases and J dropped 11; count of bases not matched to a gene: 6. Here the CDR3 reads CSARDRGQVQYF. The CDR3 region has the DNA TGCAGCGCCCGGGACAGGGGGCAAGTTCAGTACTTC.

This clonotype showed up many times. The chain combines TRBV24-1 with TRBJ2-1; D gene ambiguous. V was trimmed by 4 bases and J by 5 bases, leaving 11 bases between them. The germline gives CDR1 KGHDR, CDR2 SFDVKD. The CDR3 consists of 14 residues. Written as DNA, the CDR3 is TGTGCCACCAGTGAACACGGCGAAGACAATGAGCAGTTCTTC. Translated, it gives CATSEHGEDNEQFF.

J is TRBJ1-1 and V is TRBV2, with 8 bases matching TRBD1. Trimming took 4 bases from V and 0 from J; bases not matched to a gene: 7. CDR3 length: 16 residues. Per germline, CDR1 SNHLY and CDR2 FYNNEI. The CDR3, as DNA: TGTGCCAGCAGTGGGACAGGGATCTTCATGAACACTGAAGCTTTCTTT. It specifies CASSGTGIFMNTEAFF.

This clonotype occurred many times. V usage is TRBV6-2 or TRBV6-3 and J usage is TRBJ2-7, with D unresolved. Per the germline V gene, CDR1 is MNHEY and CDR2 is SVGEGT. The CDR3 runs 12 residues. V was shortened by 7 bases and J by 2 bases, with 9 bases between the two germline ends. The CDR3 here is CASNNPAYEQYF. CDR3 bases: TGTGCCAGCAACAATCCGGCCTACGAGCAGTACTTC.

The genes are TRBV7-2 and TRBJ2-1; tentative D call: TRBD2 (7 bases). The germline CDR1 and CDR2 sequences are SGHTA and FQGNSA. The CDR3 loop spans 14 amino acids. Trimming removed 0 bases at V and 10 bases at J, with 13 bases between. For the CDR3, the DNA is TGTGCCAGCAGCTTAGCGGGGGGGCGGTGGGAGCAGTTCTTC. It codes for CASSLAGGRWEQFF.

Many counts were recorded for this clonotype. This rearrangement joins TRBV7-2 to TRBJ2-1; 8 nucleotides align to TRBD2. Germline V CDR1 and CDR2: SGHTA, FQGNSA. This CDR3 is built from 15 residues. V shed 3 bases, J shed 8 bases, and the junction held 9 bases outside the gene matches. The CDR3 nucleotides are TGTGCCAGCAGCTTTTCCGGGGGGGGGTTCTATGAGCAGTTCTTC. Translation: CASSFSGGGFYEQFF.

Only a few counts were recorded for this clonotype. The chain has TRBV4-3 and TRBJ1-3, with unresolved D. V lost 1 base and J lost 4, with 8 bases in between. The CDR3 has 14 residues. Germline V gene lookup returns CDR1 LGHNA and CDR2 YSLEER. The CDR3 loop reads CASSQGVRGNTIYF. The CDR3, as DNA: TGCGCCAGCAGCCAAGGGGTGCGAGGAAACACCATATATTTT.